This is a list of T cell receptor beta chains from one sample in a study of shared clonotypes between healthy human individuals. TCRdb keeps only in-frame clones here, not all; method: immunoSEQ multiplex PCR. The sample gives about 820,000 clones, 80% to 95% of which show up once; around 24% is in the top ten. The specimen sequenced was naive CD8+ T cells sorted from blood. The receptors were sampled from a young man in good health. Each CDR3 is given with its conserved first and last residue. A D gene is named only where the DNA matches it firmly. Only some rows state a clone size, as once, few, many or a class for expanded clones.

>TRBJ2-5|TRBD2|TRBV5-8|.
TGTGCCAGCAGCTTTGGGACTAGCGGAGAAGAGACCCAGTACTTC
CASSFGTSGEETQYF
>TRBJ2-3|.|TRBV6-5|.
TGTGCCAGCAGTTATATCACCGGGGATACGCAGTATTTT
CASSYITGDTQYF
>TRBJ2-1|.|TRBV27|.
TGTGCCAGCAGTTTCAGACGACCCTACAATGAGCAGTTCTTC
CASSFRRPYNEQFF
>TRBJ2-3|.|TRBV7-9|.
TGTGCCAGCAGGTTATTTAATGATACGCAGTATTTT
CASRLFNDTQYF
>TRBJ2-1|TRBD2|TRBV7-6|.
TGTGCCAGCAGATGGGGACTAGCGGGATCCAATGAGCAGTTCTTC
CASRWGLAGSNEQFF
>TRBJ2-5|.|TRBV13|.
TGTGCCAGCAGCCGAAACATCCACCGGCAAGAGACCCAGTACTTC
CASSRNIHRQETQYF
>TRBJ2-3|.|TRBV4-3|.
TGCGCCAGCAGCCAAGAAAGGCGCGAGACAGATACGCAGTATTTT
CASSQERRETDTQYF
>TRBJ2-2|.|TRBV11-2|.
TGTGCCAGCAGCTCCCTGAACCAGAACACCGGGGAGCTGTTTTTT
CASSSLNQNTGELFF
>TRBJ2-7|.|TRBV14|.
TGTGCCAGCAGCCAAGAAAGCGGAGAATACGAGCAGTACTTC
CASSQESGEYEQYF
>TRBJ2-7|.|TRBV7-2|.
TGTGCCATCAAGACCGCTTCCTACGAGCAGTACTTC
CAIKTASYEQYF
>TRBJ2-1|TRBD2|TRBV4-1|.
TGCGCCAGCAGCCACAATAGCGGGGGATACAATGAGCAGTTCTTC
CASSHNSGGYNEQFF
>TRBJ1-4|.|TRBV30|.
TGTGCCTGGACTTCAACTAATGAAAAACTGTTTTTT
CAWTSTNEKLFF
>TRBJ2-7|TRBD1|TRBV29-1|.
TGCAGCGTTGAGACAGGGACAAGCTCCTACGAGCAGTACTTC
CSVETGTSSYEQYF
>TRBJ2-1|TRBD2|TRBV28|.
TGTGCCAGCAGCCCCGGACTAGCGGGAGGCCTTCGGGTATACAATGAGCAGTTCTTC
CASSPGLAGGLRVYNEQFF
>TRBJ2-7|.|TRBV27|.
TGTGCCAGCAGTTTGGGGGGATCTGGGGCCTACGAGCAGTACTTC
CASSLGGSGAYEQYF
>TRBJ1-2|.|TRBV7-9|.
TGTGCCAGCATCTACCCTTCGTTGGGCAGCAGCTATGGCTACACCTTC
CASIYPSLGSSYGYTF
>TRBJ2-1|.|TRBV4-1|.
TGCGCCAGCAGCCCGCAGGGGGCGGGAGTCAATGAGCAGTTCTTC
CASSPQGAGVNEQFF
>TRBJ2-6|.|TRBV9|.
TGTGCCAGCAGCCCTTACCGGGACTCTGGGGCCAACGTCCTGACTTTC
CASSPYRDSGANVLTF
>TRBJ1-4|.|TRBV5-5|once
TGTGCCAGCAGCCTTTTGGAGGCGGCTAATGAAAAACTGTTTTTT
CASSLLEAANEKLFF
>TRBJ2-2|.|TRBV15|.
TGTGCCACCAGCAGAGGCCTAGGCGGCGAAACCGGGGAGCTGTTTTTT
CATSRGLGGETGELFF
>TRBJ2-6|TRBD2|TRBV9|.
TGTGCCAGCAGCGACCGACTAGCGGGAGGCATTGGGGCCAACGTCCTGACTTTC
CASSDRLAGGIGANVLTF
>TRBJ2-4|.|TRBV27|few
TGTGCCAGCAGCCCCTACCTAGCCAAAAACATTCAGTACTTC
CASSPYLAKNIQYF
>TRBJ2-2|TRBD1|TRBV27|.
TGTGCCAGCAACGGACAGGGGGCCAACACCGGGGAGCTGTTTTTT
CASNGQGANTGELFF
>TRBJ2-7|TRBD2|TRBV7-9|.
TGTGCCAGCAGCTTACCCGGGGGAGGGGCTAGCACCTACGAGCAGTACTTC
CASSLPGGGASTYEQYF
>TRBJ2-3|TRBD2|TRBV6-6|.
TGTGCCAGCATAGCGGGTTCTACTAGCACAGATACGCAGTATTTT
CASIAGSTSTDTQYF
>TRBJ2-2|TRBD2|TRBV2|few
TGTGCCAGCAGTGGATCTCGTTTGACTAGCGGAAATACGAACACCGGGGAGCTGTTTTTT
CASSGSRLTSGNTNTGELFF
>TRBJ2-3|TRBD2|TRBV30|.
TGTGCCTGGAGTGTAGTTTGGCGGGAGAGCACAGATACGCAGTATTTT
CAWSVVWRESTDTQYF
>TRBJ2-5|.|TRBV11-2|.
TGTGCCAGCAGCTCGGCGGAGACGGGAGTCGAAGAGACCCAGTACTTC
CASSSAETGVEETQYF
>TRBJ2-7|TRBD1|TRBV7-9|.
TGTGCCAGCAGCTTTCCGGGACAGGGGAGCTACGAGCAGTACTTC
CASSFPGQGSYEQYF
>TRBJ2-7|.|TRBV6-1|.
TGTGCCAGCAGTGGAAACGTCATAGACCCCTACTGGCAGCAGTACTTC
CASSGNVIDPYWQQYF
>TRBJ1-5|.|TRBV27|.
TGTGCCAGCAGCCCTAACAGGGAAGGTCAGCCCCAGCATTTT
CASSPNREGQPQHF
>TRBJ2-7|.|TRBV28|.
TGTGCCAGCAGTTTAACCTTAGGGGCCTACGAGCAGTACTTC
CASSLTLGAYEQYF
>TRBJ2-7|.|TRBV5-1|.
TGCGCCAGCAGCCCGCCAGGAGTTTCCTCCTACGAGCAGTACTTC
CASSPPGVSSYEQYF
>TRBJ2-1|.|TRBV13|.
TGTGCCAGCAGCTTAGGAAGCGTTTCCTACAATGAGCAGTTCTTC
CASSLGSVSYNEQFF
>TRBJ2-1|TRBD1|TRBV7-6|.
TGTGCCAGCAGCTTAACTAACGGACAGGGGGCCATGGGAGAGCAGTTCTTC
CASSLTNGQGAMGEQFF
>TRBJ1-5|TRBD1|TRBV6-5|.
TGTGCCACCTCCCTCGTGGCAGGGGGCTATCAGCCCCAGCATTTT
CATSLVAGGYQPQHF
>TRBJ2-5|.|TRBV18|.
TGTGCCAGCTCACCCCCACCTGGGGAAGTCGAAGAGACCCAGTACTTC
CASSPPPGEVEETQYF
>TRBJ2-1|.|TRBV27|once
TGTGCCAGCAGTTTGAAGTCCTTCTCCTACAATGAGCAGTTCTTC
CASSLKSFSYNEQFF
>TRBJ2-7|TRBD2|TRBV7-2|.
TGTGCCAGCAGCTTAGGGCTAGCGGGACCCTACGAGCAGTACTTC
CASSLGLAGPYEQYF
>TRBJ2-5|.|TRBV11-2|.
TGTGCCAGCAGCGCGGACTCAGCAGAGACCCAGTACTTC
CASSADSAETQYF
>TRBJ2-1|TRBD1|TRBV19|.
TGTGCCAGTAGTACGTGGGGACAGCTAAATGAGCAGTTCTTC
CASSTWGQLNEQFF
>TRBJ2-5|.|TRBV28|once
TGTGCCAGCAGCCCCGCAGAAGGGACCGCAAAGACGGCCCAGGAGACCCAGTACTTC
CASSPAEGTAKTAQETQYF
>TRBJ2-3|.|TRBV5-1|.
TGCGCCAGCAGCTTGGAAAGTCTCCTGACAGATACGCAGTATTTT
CASSLESLLTDTQYF
>TRBJ1-2|TRBD1|TRBV27|.
TGTGCCAGCCGCCATGAGGGGGCGCTAGGATATGGCTACACCTTC
CASRHEGALGYGYTF
>TRBJ2-1|.|TRBV6-1|.
TGTGCCAGCAGTGGGGGGATTATTGAGCAGTTCTTC
CASSGGIIEQFF
>TRBJ2-7|.|TRBV7-9|.
TGTGCCAGCAGCGGGGACCACATCTACGAGCAGTACTTC
CASSGDHIYEQYF
>TRBJ1-1|TRBD1|TRBV5-6|.
TGTGCCAGCAGCAGGGGACAGGGATCCACTGAAGCTTTCTTT
CASSRGQGSTEAFF
>TRBJ1-1|.|TRBV6-1|.
TGTGCCAGCCCGGGGAACACTGAAGCTTTCTTT
CASPGNTEAFF
>TRBJ1-4|.|TRBV11-2|.
TGTGCCAGCAGCTTCGGGACCCAGGGGATTTTTTCGGAAAAACTGTTTTTT
CASSFGTQGIFSEKLFF
>TRBJ2-7|.|TRBV15|.
TGTGCCACCGCCCGAGGAGGGGTAAGCGAGCAGTACTTC
CATARGGVSEQYF
>TRBJ2-7|.|TRBV27|.
TGTGCCAGCAGTTCCTCGGGACGGTTCTACGAGCAGTACTTC
CASSSSGRFYEQYF
>TRBJ2-7|.|TRBV6-6|.
TGTGCCAGCAGTTTAGGGTCCGAGCAGTACTTC
CASSLGSEQYF
>TRBJ2-7|.|TRBV14|.
TGTGCCAGCAGCCAAGGGCGGTACGCGGCCAACGAGCAGTACTTC
CASSQGRYAANEQYF
>TRBJ2-5|TRBD1|TRBV6-1|.
TGTGCCAGCAGGGACAGGGTGTCGGCAGAGACCCAGTACTTC
CASRDRVSAETQYF
>TRBJ2-7|.|TRBV14|.
TGTGCCAGCAGCCGGGGACACCTCTCCTACGAGCAGTACTTC
CASSRGHLSYEQYF
>TRBJ2-7|TRBD1|TRBV27|.
TGTGCCAGCAGTTTAGGTAGGGACAGAGCCTACGAGCAGTACTTC
CASSLGRDRAYEQYF
>TRBJ2-1|TRBD1|TRBV4-1|.
TGCGCCAGCGGAGGGACAGGGGTGTCCTATGAGCAGTTCTTC
CASGGTGVSYEQFF